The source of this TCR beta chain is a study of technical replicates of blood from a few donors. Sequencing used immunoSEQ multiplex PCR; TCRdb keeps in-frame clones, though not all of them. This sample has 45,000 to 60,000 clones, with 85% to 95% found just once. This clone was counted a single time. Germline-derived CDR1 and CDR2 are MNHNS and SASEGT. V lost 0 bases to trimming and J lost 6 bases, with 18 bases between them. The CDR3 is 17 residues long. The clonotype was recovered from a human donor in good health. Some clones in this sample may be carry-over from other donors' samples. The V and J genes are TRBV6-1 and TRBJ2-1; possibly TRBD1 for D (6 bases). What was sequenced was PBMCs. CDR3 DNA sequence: TGTGCCAGCAGTGAAGCGCTTCTGGCAGGGGCAGGCAATGAGCAGTTCTTC. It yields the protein CASSEALLAGAGNEQFF.